One and the same sample provided the 20 T cell receptor beta chains below, sequenced in a study of cytomegalovirus exposure and HLA in healthy donors. This PCR relied on a set of 60 Vbeta primers and 13 Jbeta primers. Sequenced by immunoSEQ multiplex PCR; TCRdb stores in-frame clones only, minus some. The sample has 150,000 to 200,000 clones, almost 80% seen once. Sequences were obtained from PBMCs. The receptors come from a man aged 45-65 years in good health and CMV-seropositive.

The chain uses TRBV29-1 and TRBJ1-4; 8 bases are shared with TRBD1. With 7 bases clipped from V and 6 bases from J, the junction kept 7 bases outside the gene matches. The CDR3 contains 13 residues. Germline lookup yields CDR1 SQVTM and CDR2 ANQGSEA. The CDR3 bases are TGCAGCGCCGCGACAGGGGAGGATGAAAAACTGTTTTTT. Protein product: CSAATGEDEKLFF. The full variable domain, in which reference TRBV29-1 and TRBJ1-4 provide the parts outside the CDR3, is SAVISQKPSRDICQRGTSLTIQCQVDSQVTMMFWYRQQPGQSLTLIATANQGSEATYESGFVIDKFPISRPNLTFSTLTVSNMSPEDSSIYLCSAATGEDEKLFFGSGTQLSVL.

The CDR3 loop is CASSRTSGSDTQYF. The CDR3 region has the DNA TGTGCCAGTAGTCGGACTAGCGGATCAGATACGCAGTATTTT. The chain recombines TRBV19 with TRBJ2-3; 10 bases align to TRBD2. The CDR3 contains 14 residues. The trim removed 5 bases at V and 4 bases at J, leaving 3 bases unmatched. Germline CDR1 and CDR2: LNHDA and SQIVND (reference sequence).

V gene TRBV6-5 combines with J gene TRBJ2-3; D is perhaps TRBD1 (5 bases). The V gene's germline CDR1 is MNHEY and CDR2 SVGAGI. The CDR3 runs 14 residues. V lost 4 bases to trimming and J lost 5 bases, with 13 bases between them. Here the CDR3 reads CASSSDSEKDTQYF. CDR3 nucleotide sequence: TGTGCCAGCAGTTCCGACAGCGAGAAAGATACGCAGTATTTT.

The V and J genes are TRBV27 and TRBJ1-2, with TRBD1 matching over 9 bases. CDR3 length equals 19 residues. From germline, CDR1 is MNHEY and CDR2 SMNVEV (reference sequence). J was trimmed by 5 bases and V by 3 bases; bases with no gene match: 19. The CDR3 DNA reads as TGTGCCAGCAGTTTTTACCCGCCGGGACAGGGAGGACGGTGGTATGGCTACACCTTC. It translates to CASSFYPPGQGGRWYGYTF.

This clone has more than one count but fewer than ten. This chain uses TRBV7-9 with TRBJ1-3; no clear D gene. The CDR3 sequence is 16 residues long. Germline V gene data show CDR1 as SEHNR and CDR2 as FQNEAQ (reference sequence). V lost 6 bases to trimming and J lost 0 bases, with 15 bases between them. The CDR3 DNA follows: TGTGCCAGCAGTTACGACTTAAGCCACTCTGGAAACACCATATATTTT. As protein: CASSYDLSHSGNTIYF.

The chain couples TRBV5-4 to TRBJ2-5; TRBD1 might be the D (6 bases). There are 17 residues in the CDR3. The germline V gene encodes CDR1 SGHNT and CDR2 YYREEE (reference sequence). The germline V and J ends were trimmed by 3 bases and 0 bases, with 18 bases remaining between them. In DNA form, the CDR3 reads TGTGCCAGCAGCTCATCTACAGGGCCCACGTACCAAGAGACCCAGTACTTC. It encodes CASSSSTGPTYQETQYF.

The chain couples TRBV7-6 to TRBJ2-5; 7 positions match TRBD1. The J call could be wrong; TRBJ2-7 is a better fit for the DNA end. Per germline, CDR1 SGHVS and CDR2 FNYEAQ. This CDR3 contains 14 residues. CDR3 nucleotide sequence: TGTGCCAGCAGCTCTGCTCAGGGGGTGGGCGAGCAGTACTTC. Translated: CASSSAQGVGEQYF.

This clone is judged medium-sized. The chain combines TRBV29-1 with TRBJ1-1; D is perhaps TRBD1 (6 bases). V was trimmed by 4 bases and J by 4 bases, leaving 16 bases between them. CDR3 size: 14 residues. The germline V gene encodes CDR1 SQVTM and CDR2 ANQGSEA. CDR3 in amino acids: CSVGETAGATEAFF. For the CDR3, the DNA is TGCAGCGTTGGCGAGACGGCAGGGGCCACTGAAGCTTTCTTT.

The chain links TRBV19 to TRBJ1-2; 9 nucleotides match TRBD1. J was trimmed by 3 bases and V by 5 bases; bases with no gene match: 7. The CDR3 extends over 15 amino acids. The germline V gene encodes CDR1 LNHDA and CDR2 SQIVND (reference sequence). For the CDR3, the DNA is TGTGCCAGTAGTCCCCCCGGGACAGGGCACTATGGCTACACCTTC. It encodes CASSPPGTGHYGYTF.

The chain has TRBV6-1 and TRBJ1-2, with 9 bases fitting TRBD1. Germline CDR1 reads MNHNS; CDR2 reads SASEGT. The V and J ends lost 5 bases and 11 bases, in that order; junction bases with no gene match: 9. The CDR3 covers 13 residues. The CDR3 nucleotides read TGTGCCAGCAGTATTGACAGGGGGAATTTATACACCTTC. Residues: CASSIDRGNLYTF.

V is TRBV27 and J is TRBJ2-2; D gene ambiguous. V lost 5 bases and J lost 4, with 11 bases in between. CDR3 size: 14 residues. From germline, CDR1 is MNHEY and CDR2 SMNVEV (reference sequence). CDR3: CASSKREVTGELFF. The CDR3 DNA is TGTGCCAGCAGTAAACGCGAGGTCACCGGGGAGCTGTTTTTT.

The chain has TRBV7-9 and TRBJ2-5; D remains unclear. The CDR3 totals 12 residues. Germline V lookup: CDR1 SEHNR, CDR2 FQNEAQ (reference sequence). Trimming stripped 6 bases from V and 7 bases from J, with 12 bases between. The CDR3 region is CASRTNAGTQYF. The CDR3 region has the DNA TGTGCCAGCAGAACTAATGCCGGGACCCAGTACTTC.

The chain couples TRBV7-2 to TRBJ2-7; TRBD2 matches at 15 bases. With V trimmed by 4 bases and J by 4 bases, 5 bases remained unmatched. This CDR3 region has 16 residues. Germline CDR1 SGHTA, CDR2 FQGNSA. CDR3 sequence (DNA): TGTGCCAGCAGCTCGCCGGGACTAGCGGGGGGTTACGAGCAGTACGTC. Its translation: CASSSPGLAGGYEQYV.

The rearrangement joins TRBV5-4 to TRBJ1-2; the D gene is possibly TRBD1 (6 bases). CDR3 length equals 13 residues. Germline values: CDR1 SGHNT, CDR2 YYREEE (reference sequence). V was cut by 5 bases and J by 4 bases, with 12 bases left in between. The CDR3 DNA reads TGTGCCAGCAGTAACAGGGATATCTATGGCTACACCTTC. Translating gives CASSNRDIYGYTF.

The chain combines TRBV28 with TRBJ2-1; D gene uncertain. CDR3 length: 14 residues. Trimming shortened V by 7 bases and J by 6 bases, and 16 bases separated the two germline ends. Germline V gives CDR1 MDHEN, CDR2 SYDVKM. CDR3 protein: CASTRGRRFNEQFF. The CDR3 nucleotides read TGTGCCAGCACGAGAGGTAGACGGTTCAATGAGCAGTTCTTC.

This clone was seen a single time. The V call is TRBV5-4, the J call TRBJ2-5, with 7 bases that match TRBD2. The ends lost 4 bases at V and 5 bases at J; junction bases unmatched: 8. CDR3 length equals 14 residues. The V gene's germline CDR1 is SGHNT and CDR2 YYREEE (reference sequence). The CDR3 region is CASSAREGGETQYF. CDR3 nucleotide sequence: TGTGCCAGCAGCGCTAGGGAGGGCGGTGAGACCCAGTACTTC.

The chain carries TRBV20-1 and TRBJ2-5; 7 bases align to TRBD2. CDR1 and CDR2 from the germline V gene are DFQATT and SNEGSKA (reference sequence). The CDR3 loop spans 11 amino acids. V gave up 6 bases and J gave up 4 bases; unmatched junction bases: 2. CDR3 sequence (DNA): TGCAGTGCATGGGGGGGAGAGACCCAGTACTTC. Translating gives CSAWGGETQYF.

This chain connects TRBV4-1 to TRBJ2-2, with D possibly TRBD2 on 7 matching bases. The germline CDR1 and CDR2 sequences are MGHRA and YSYEKL. The CDR3 extends over 16 amino acids. V was cut by 2 bases and J by 3 bases, with 13 bases left in between. The CDR3 sequence is CASSQYGGPYTGELFF. CDR3 sequence (DNA): TGCGCCAGCAGCCAATACGGGGGGCCGTACACCGGGGAGCTGTTTTTT.

V is TRBV6-5 and J is TRBJ2-7; D gene uncertain. The V end was cut by 0 bases, the J end by 3 bases, with 9 bases between. Per the germline V gene, CDR1 is MNHEY and CDR2 is SVGAGI. The CDR3 is made up of 14 amino acids. The CDR3 loop reads CASSYSQRGYEQYF. CDR3 nucleotides: TGTGCCAGCAGTTACTCGCAGAGAGGCTACGAGCAGTACTTC.

This sequence joins TRBV25-1 and TRBJ1-2, with D maybe TRBD1 (6 bases). V was shortened by 5 bases and J by 6 bases, with 16 bases between the two germline ends. The CDR3 length is 14 residues. Germline values: CDR1 MGHDK, CDR2 SYGVNS. The CDR3 here is CASSLRDKPNGYTF. The CDR3 DNA reads TGTGCCAGCAGTCTACGGGACAAACCCAATGGCTACACCTTC.